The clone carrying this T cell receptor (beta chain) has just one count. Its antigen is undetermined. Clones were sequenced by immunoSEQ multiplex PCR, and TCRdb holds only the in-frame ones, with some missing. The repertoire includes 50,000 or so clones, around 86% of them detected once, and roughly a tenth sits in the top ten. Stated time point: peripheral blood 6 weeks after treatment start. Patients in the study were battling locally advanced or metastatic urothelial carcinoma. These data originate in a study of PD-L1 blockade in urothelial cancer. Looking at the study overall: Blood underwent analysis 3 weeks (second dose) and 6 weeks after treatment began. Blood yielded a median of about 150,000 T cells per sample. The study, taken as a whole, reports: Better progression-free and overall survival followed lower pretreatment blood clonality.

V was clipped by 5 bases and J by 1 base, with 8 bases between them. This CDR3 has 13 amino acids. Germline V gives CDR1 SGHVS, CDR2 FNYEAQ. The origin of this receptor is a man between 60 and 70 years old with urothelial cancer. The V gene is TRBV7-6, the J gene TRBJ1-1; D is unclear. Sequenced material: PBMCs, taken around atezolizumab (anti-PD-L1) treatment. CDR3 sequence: CASSPYKNTEAFF. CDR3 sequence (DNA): TGTGCCAGCAGCCCGTACAAGAACACTGAAGCTTTCTTT. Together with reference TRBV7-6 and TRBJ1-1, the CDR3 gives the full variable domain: GAGVSQSPRYKVTKRGQDVALRCDPISGHVSLYWYRQALGQGPEFLTYFNYEAQQDKSGLPNDRFSAERPEGSISTLTIQRTEQRDSAMYRCASSPYKNTEAFFGQGTRLTVV.